One sample yielded the 5 T cell receptor beta chains listed below, sequenced in a study of chemoradiotherapy in HPV16-positive cancers. Using immunoSEQ multiplex PCR, the repertoire was profiled, and TCRdb retains in-frame clones only, with some absent. This sample has fewer than 20,000 clones, with roughly nine tenths found just once. The specimen was blood, collected from a patient who underwent chemoradiotherapy. These TCRs come from a human donor with HPV-associated anogenital cancer.

The chain links TRBV5-1 to TRBJ2-5; 9 nucleotides match TRBD1. The V gene end was trimmed by 6 bases and the J gene end by 2 bases; junction bases not matched to a gene: 8. CDR1 and CDR2 (germline): SGHRS, YFSETQ. The CDR3 is 15 residues long. As DNA, the CDR3 is TGCGCCAGCAATCTACAGGGGGCGGCACAAGAGACCCAGTACTTC. Its translation is CASNLQGAAQETQYF.

This chain joins TRBV2 and TRBJ1-1; D remains ambiguous. The CDR3 sequence is 14 residues long. The germline gives CDR1 SNHLY, CDR2 FYNNEI. V shed 3 bases and J shed 1 base, with 9 bases lying between them. DNA for the CDR3: TGTGCCAGCAGTGATCAGTTCGGGAACACTGAAGCTTTCTTT. This encodes CASSDQFGNTEAFF. Full variable domain (remainder filled in from reference TRBV2 and TRBJ1-1): EPEVTQTPSHQVTQMGQEVILRCVPISNHLYFYWYRQILGQKVEFLVSFYNNEISEKSEIFDDQFSVERPDGSNFTLKIRSTKLEDSAMYFCASSDQFGNTEAFFGQGTRLTVV.

The J gene is TRBJ1-5, the V gene TRBV5-4; D possibly corresponds to TRBD1 (6 bases). The CDR3 spans 15 residues. Germline loops: CDR1 SGHNT, CDR2 YYREEE (reference sequence). The V and J ends lost 5 bases and 6 bases respectively, with 18 bases between them. CDR3 protein: CASRVGGGAGQPQHF. CDR3 nucleotide sequence: TGTGCCAGCAGGGTCGGGGGCGGGGCTGGTCAGCCCCAGCATTTT.

This chain uses TRBV7-9 with TRBJ2-2; TRBD1 matches 7 bases. Germline CDR1 SEHNR, CDR2 FQNEAQ (reference sequence). The CDR3 is 16 amino acids. The V and J ends lost 3 bases and 1 base, in that order; junction bases with no gene match: 5. CDR3 bases: TGTGCCAGCAGCTTGGACAGGACGGGGAACACCGGGGAGCTGTTTTTT. Translating it yields CASSLDRTGNTGELFF.

V is TRBV5-4 and J is TRBJ1-1; no reliable D call. The CDR3 is made up of 12 amino acids. CDR1 SGHNT and CDR2 YYREEE come from the germline V gene (reference sequence). Trimming removed 0 bases from V and 6 bases from J, with 6 bases in between. The CDR3 DNA reads as TGTGCCAGCAGCTTGGACACCTCTGAAGCTTTCTTT. Translating gives CASSLDTSEAFF.